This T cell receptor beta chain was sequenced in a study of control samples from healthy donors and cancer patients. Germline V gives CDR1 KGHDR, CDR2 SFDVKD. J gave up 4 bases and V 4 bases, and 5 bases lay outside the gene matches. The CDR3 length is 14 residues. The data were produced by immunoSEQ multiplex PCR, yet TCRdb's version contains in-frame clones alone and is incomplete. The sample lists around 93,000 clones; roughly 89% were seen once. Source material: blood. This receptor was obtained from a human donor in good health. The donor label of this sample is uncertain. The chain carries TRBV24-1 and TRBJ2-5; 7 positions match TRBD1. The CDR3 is CATSESGTAETQYF. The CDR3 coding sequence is TGTGCCACCAGTGAATCTGGGACAGCAGAGACCCAGTACTTC.